Included here is one TCR beta chain sequence, with context. Its target is not known. This table comes from immunoSEQ multiplex PCR, and its TCRdb copy is limited to in-frame clones, with some not included. The repertoire has about 140,000 clones, approximately 95% of them found once; the top ten carry around 0.85%. This record comes from a study of T cell responses to AZD1222 COVID-19 vaccine. Trimming removed 2 bases at V and 4 bases at J, with 15 bases between. The CDR3 loop spans 15 amino acids. In germline, CDR1 is SGHTS, CDR2 YDEGEE. Overall study findings and caveats: Baseline seropositives among AZD1222 recipients totaled only 5 to 7. Spike-specific TCRs gained breadth and depth after people received two AZD1222 doses. It should be noted that donors were predominantly white British and more often female, and clonal diversity was possibly underestimated. Repertoire samples came only from after the peak T cell response.

This chain joins TRBV5-8 and TRBJ1-2, with no clear D. The sample consisted of peripheral blood, taken on day 0 of MenACWY control vaccination. The clonotype originates from an adult in good health. The CDR3 is CASSLMVGAGYGYTF. The CDR3 bases are TGTGCCAGCAGCTTAATGGTAGGCGCCGGCTATGGCTACACCTTC.